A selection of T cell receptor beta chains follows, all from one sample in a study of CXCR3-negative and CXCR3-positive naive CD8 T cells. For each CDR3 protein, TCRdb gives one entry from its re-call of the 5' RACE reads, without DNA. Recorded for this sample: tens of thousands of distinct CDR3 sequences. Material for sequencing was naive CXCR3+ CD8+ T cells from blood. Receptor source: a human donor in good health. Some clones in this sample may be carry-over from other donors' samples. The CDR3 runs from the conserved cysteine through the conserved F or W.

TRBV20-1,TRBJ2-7,CSASSSARYEQYF
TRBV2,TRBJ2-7,CASSPGYEQYF
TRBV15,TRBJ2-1,CATSRGLAGSYNEQFF
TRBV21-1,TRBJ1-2,CASSREDNYGYTF
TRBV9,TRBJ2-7,CASSVDTGDTYEQYF
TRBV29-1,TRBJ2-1,CSHVGDRGLWNEQFF
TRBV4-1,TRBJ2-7,CASSEDSTISYEQYF
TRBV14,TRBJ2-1,CASSYQRGLEQFF
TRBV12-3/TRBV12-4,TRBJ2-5,CASSPGARGWTQYF
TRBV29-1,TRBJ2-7,CSVRDRYEQYF
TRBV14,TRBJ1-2,CASSLTGVNYGYTF
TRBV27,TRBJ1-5,CASSSPGNQPQHF
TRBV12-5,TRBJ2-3,CASGFQLAGGAVDTQYF
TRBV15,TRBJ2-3,CATSRPPGLGSTDTQYF
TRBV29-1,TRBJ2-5,CSVEDFEDRGQETQYF
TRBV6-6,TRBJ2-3,CASTRQGGGSDTQYF
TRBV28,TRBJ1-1,CASSLPEGGAEAFF
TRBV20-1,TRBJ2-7,CSARGEGGEQYF
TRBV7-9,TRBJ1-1,CASSLRTSRRYTEAFF
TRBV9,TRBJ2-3,CASSPWGTPQYF
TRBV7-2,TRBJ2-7,CASSPDRVEQYF
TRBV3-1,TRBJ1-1,CASSQVLGVGEAFF
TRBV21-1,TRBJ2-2,CASSKEVGLSPFNNTGELFF
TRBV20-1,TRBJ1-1,CSARVGLEYTEAFF
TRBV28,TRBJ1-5,CASSLFGTDSNQPQHF
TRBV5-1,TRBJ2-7,CASSIAAEGYEQYF
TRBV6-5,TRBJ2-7,CASSFSPAGRSSYEQYF